This T cell receptor (beta chain) is drawn from a study of shared clonotypes between healthy human individuals. Overall study results and limits: Represented diversity (both genetic and exposure-history) was limited by the small number of donors.

Assay: immunoSEQ multiplex PCR; the TCRdb copy retains only in-frame clones and omits some. The sample holds fewer than 600,000 clones, around 79% seen once. Note on this clone: Antigen specificity is unknown.

The germline gives CDR1 MNHNS, CDR2 SASEGT. J was trimmed by 5 bases and V by 8 bases; bases with no gene match: 8. This CDR3 is 14 amino acids long. The chain combines TRBV6-1 with TRBJ2-3; 9 bases are shared with TRBD1. The sample taken for sequencing was PBMCs. This TCR came from a woman aged 40 to 50 in good health. Some clones in this sample may be carry-over from other donors' samples. The CDR3 DNA follows: TGTGCCAGCTACGGGACAGGGCACGGAGATACGCAGTATTTT. Its protein product is CASYGTGHGDTQYF.